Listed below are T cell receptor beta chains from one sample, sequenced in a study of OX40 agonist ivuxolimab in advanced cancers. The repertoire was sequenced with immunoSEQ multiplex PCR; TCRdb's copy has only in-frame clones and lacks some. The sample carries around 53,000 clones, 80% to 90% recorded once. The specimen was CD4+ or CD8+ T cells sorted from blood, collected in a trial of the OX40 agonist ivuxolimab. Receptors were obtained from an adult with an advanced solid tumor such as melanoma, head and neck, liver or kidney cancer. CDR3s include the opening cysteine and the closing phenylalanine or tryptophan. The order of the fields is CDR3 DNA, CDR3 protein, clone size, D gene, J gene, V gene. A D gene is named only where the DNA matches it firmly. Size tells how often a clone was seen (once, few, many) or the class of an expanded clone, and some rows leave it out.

CDR3 DNA: TGTGCCAGCAGCCGACCACGGACAGGGGAAACCGGGGAGCTGTTTTTT
CDR3 protein: CASSRPRTGETGELFF
clone size: .
D gene: TRBD1
J gene: TRBJ2-2
V gene: TRBV7-9

CDR3 DNA: TGTGCCAGCAGTTCCTACAGGGGGCCCGGTTACGAGCAGTACTTC
CDR3 protein: CASSSYRGPGYEQYF
clone size: few
D gene: TRBD1
J gene: TRBJ2-7
V gene: TRBV28

CDR3 DNA: TGTGCCAGCAGCTTAGTCACAGATACGCAGTATTTT
CDR3 protein: CASSLVTDTQYF
clone size: .
D gene: .
J gene: TRBJ2-3
V gene: TRBV11-2

CDR3 DNA: TGCAGTGCAAACATACGGGACAGGGGATACTTC
CDR3 protein: CSANIRDRGYF
clone size: .
D gene: TRBD1
J gene: TRBJ2-7
V gene: TRBV20-1

CDR3 DNA: TGTGCCAGTAGTATAGATCTGGTTAACACTGAAGCTTTCTTT
CDR3 protein: CASSIDLVNTEAFF
clone size: .
D gene: .
J gene: TRBJ1-1
V gene: TRBV19

CDR3 DNA: TGTGCCAGCAGCTTGGCGGCCAGATCCTATGGCTACACCTTC
CDR3 protein: CASSLAARSYGYTF
clone size: few
D gene: .
J gene: TRBJ1-2
V gene: TRBV5-4

CDR3 DNA: TGTGCCAGCAGTTACGGGCAGGCTAGCGAAAAACTGTTTTTT
CDR3 protein: CASSYGQASEKLFF
clone size: once
D gene: .
J gene: TRBJ1-4
V gene: TRBV6-5

CDR3 DNA: TGTGCCAGCTCACCAACTAGCGGGGGCCCCCCGGGCACAGATACGCAGTATTTT
CDR3 protein: CASSPTSGGPPGTDTQYF
clone size: .
D gene: TRBD2
J gene: TRBJ2-3
V gene: TRBV18

CDR3 DNA: TGTGCCTGGAATCCGACCCAAGGGGCCACAGATACGCAGTATTTT
CDR3 protein: CAWNPTQGATDTQYF
clone size: .
D gene: .
J gene: TRBJ2-3
V gene: TRBV30

CDR3 DNA: TGTGCCAGCTCACCTGAGGACGAAGCTTTCTTT
CDR3 protein: CASSPEDEAFF
clone size: .
D gene: .
J gene: TRBJ1-1
V gene: TRBV18

CDR3 DNA: TGTGCCAGGGTGGGACAGGGGGCGGTGGGAACTGAAGCTTTCTTT
CDR3 protein: CARVGQGAVGTEAFF
clone size: once
D gene: TRBD1
J gene: TRBJ1-1
V gene: TRBV2

CDR3 DNA: TGTGCCAGCACCTTAGCGGGGGGGCGGTTCACAGATACGCAGTATTTT
CDR3 protein: CASTLAGGRFTDTQYF
clone size: .
D gene: TRBD2
J gene: TRBJ2-3
V gene: TRBV2

CDR3 DNA: TGTGCCAGCTCACTCCTTGCGCCCTTGGCTGGAAACACCATATATTTT
CDR3 protein: CASSLLAPLAGNTIYF
clone size: .
D gene: .
J gene: TRBJ1-3
V gene: TRBV18

CDR3 DNA: TGTGCCAGCAGCGTGACAGGGGTGTACGAGCAGTACTTC
CDR3 protein: CASSVTGVYEQYF
clone size: once
D gene: TRBD1
J gene: TRBJ2-7
V gene: TRBV6-1

CDR3 DNA: TGTGCCAGCAGCTTGGGAAGACGGGACAAACCCCAGCATTTT
CDR3 protein: CASSLGRRDKPQHF
clone size: .
D gene: .
J gene: TRBJ1-5
V gene: TRBV5-6

CDR3 DNA: TGTGCCACCAGCAGAGACGGAGAATCACCCCTCCACTTT
CDR3 protein: CATSRDGESPLHF
clone size: few
D gene: .
J gene: TRBJ1-6
V gene: TRBV15

CDR3 DNA: TGTGCCAGCTCACCACCGTCGGGAGGGTTTCAGACCCAGTACTTC
CDR3 protein: CASSPPSGGFQTQYF
clone size: .
D gene: TRBD2
J gene: TRBJ2-5
V gene: TRBV18

CDR3 DNA: TGCGCCAGCAGCGCTCAGGTCTCTGGAAACACCATATATTTT
CDR3 protein: CASSAQVSGNTIYF
clone size: .
D gene: .
J gene: TRBJ1-3
V gene: TRBV5-1

CDR3 DNA: TGTGCCAGCAGCCGGGGCGCAAACTATGGCTACACCTTC
CDR3 protein: CASSRGANYGYTF
clone size: .
D gene: .
J gene: TRBJ1-2
V gene: TRBV6-6

CDR3 DNA: TGTGCCAGCAGTTATAAGGAGGGCGTAAATCAGCCCCAGCATTTT
CDR3 protein: CASSYKEGVNQPQHF
clone size: .
D gene: .
J gene: TRBJ1-5
V gene: TRBV6-5

CDR3 DNA: TGCGCCAGCAGCCAAGATGCCTATGGCTACACCTTC
CDR3 protein: CASSQDAYGYTF
clone size: .
D gene: .
J gene: TRBJ1-2
V gene: TRBV4-1

CDR3 DNA: TGCGCCAGCAGCCAAGTTTTATCGCGCATCCTCTACGAGCAGTACTTC
CDR3 protein: CASSQVLSRILYEQYF
clone size: .
D gene: .
J gene: TRBJ2-7
V gene: TRBV4-1

CDR3 DNA: TGCGCCAGCAGCCCCGGGCGGGTCTTTGATGGCTACACCTTC
CDR3 protein: CASSPGRVFDGYTF
clone size: .
D gene: .
J gene: TRBJ1-2
V gene: TRBV5-1

CDR3 DNA: TGCGCCAGCAGCCCCCTGGGACCGCAGAACTATGGCTACACCTTC
CDR3 protein: CASSPLGPQNYGYTF
clone size: .
D gene: .
J gene: TRBJ1-2
V gene: TRBV5-1

CDR3 DNA: TGTGCCAGCAGTATGAGGGGCGGGTATGGCTACACCTTC
CDR3 protein: CASSMRGGYGYTF
clone size: .
D gene: .
J gene: TRBJ1-2
V gene: TRBV28

CDR3 DNA: TGTGCCTGGAGTGTCGGGATTCGTGCTGAAGCTTTCTTT
CDR3 protein: CAWSVGIRAEAFF
clone size: few
D gene: .
J gene: TRBJ1-1
V gene: TRBV30

CDR3 DNA: TGTGCCAGCAGCGTAGGACCGGGGACAGCACGCTACGAGCAGTACTTC
CDR3 protein: CASSVGPGTARYEQYF
clone size: .
D gene: TRBD1
J gene: TRBJ2-7
V gene: TRBV9

CDR3 DNA: TGCGCCAGCAGCCCCCAGGGGAACGGCGGGGAAAAACTGTTTTTT
CDR3 protein: CASSPQGNGGEKLFF
clone size: .
D gene: .
J gene: TRBJ1-4
V gene: TRBV5-1

CDR3 DNA: TGCGCCAGCAGCTTGGGTGGGGCGGAGTATGGCTACACCTTC
CDR3 protein: CASSLGGAEYGYTF
clone size: .
D gene: .
J gene: TRBJ1-2
V gene: TRBV5-1

CDR3 DNA: TGTGCCAGCAGTCCTCGGGGTAACTACGAGCAGTACTTC
CDR3 protein: CASSPRGNYEQYF
clone size: .
D gene: .
J gene: TRBJ2-7
V gene: TRBV6-5